This T cell receptor beta chain was sequenced during a study of pediatric ulcerative colitis. The table came from immunoSEQ multiplex PCR; TCRdb's copy has only in-frame clones and leaves some out. Among tens of thousands of clones listed, about three quarters were seen once. Trimming stripped 5 bases from V and 8 bases from J, with 15 bases between. Germline CDR1 reads SEHNR; CDR2 reads FQNEAQ (reference sequence). The CDR3 consists of 14 residues. The TCR originated in a boy aged 10-17 years with moderate ulcerative colitis. Specimen: blood. The V gene is TRBV7-9, the J gene TRBJ1-4; D gene uncertain. CDR3 residues: CASSPNRDLEKLFF. CDR3 sequence (DNA): TGTGCCAGCAGCCCTAACAGAGACCTGGAAAAACTGTTTTTT.